Listed below are T cell receptor beta chains from one sample, sequenced in a study of response to subunit inactivated influenza vaccine. Using its own MiXCR run on the RT-PCR reads, TCRdb lists one record per CDR3 protein. The repertoire holds hundreds of thousands of distinct CDR3 sequences, 13% to 15% seen once, with 7.5% to 8% in the top ten. Sequenced material: PBMCs from blood, taken less than 15 days before vaccination. All receptors derive from a man over 45 who received an inactivated influenza vaccine. Each CDR3 is given with its conserved first and last residue. Rows give clone size only sometimes, using once, few, many, or a class for an expanded clone.

j_call	clone_size	v_call	cdr3_aa
TRBJ1-6	-	TRBV20-1	CSASSPLGSSPLHF
TRBJ2-4	-	TRBV10-3	CAISELSQASAKNIQYF
TRBJ1-2	once	TRBV10-3	CAISPGPSPIGYTF
TRBJ2-3	-	TRBV21-1	CASSKEDTDTQYF
TRBJ1-2	few	TRBV6-1	CASSVPGTNYGYTF
TRBJ2-7	-	TRBV20-1	CSAQKNYEQYF
TRBJ1-1	few	TRBV12-3/TRBV12-4	CASSPRTGVVNTEAFF
TRBJ2-5	-	TRBV2	CASSEGEALKETQYF
TRBJ2-1	-	TRBV11-3	CASSLEGTRPNEQFF
TRBJ2-5	once	TRBV9	CASSLMGGFETQYF
TRBJ2-7	many	TRBV7-2	CASSLGVGSLGEQYF
TRBJ2-1	-	TRBV2	CASSDSGGAYNEQFF
TRBJ2-7	many	TRBV20-1	CSARESGSVYEQYF
TRBJ2-5	few	TRBV27	CASSLSGTSEETQYF
TRBJ2-5	few	TRBV12-3/TRBV12-4	CASSAGTLETQYF
TRBJ2-7	-	TRBV6-1	CASSRQGIPYEQYF
TRBJ2-1	-	TRBV18	CASSPPQKGGDEQFF
TRBJ1-5	few	TRBV28	CASSLKRTGVGNQPQHF
TRBJ2-2	-	TRBV3-1	CASNQGAIGELFF
TRBJ1-2	-	TRBV20-1	CSALRQVYGYTF
TRBJ2-7	few	TRBV28	CASSPADREPGEQYF
TRBJ2-1	-	TRBV7-9	CASSPEQGSSSYNEQFF
TRBJ2-1	-	TRBV19	CASSAHRVEQFF
TRBJ2-2	many	TRBV2	CASSEVAGYTGELFF
TRBJ1-5	few	TRBV7-9	CASSLGSGAGNQPQHF
TRBJ2-3	-	TRBV7-9	CASSFAQGADTQYF
TRBJ2-5	-	TRBV5-5	CASSRSTGPQETQYF
TRBJ1-1	few	TRBV7-9	CASSSWDRGPRNTEAFF
TRBJ1-1	few	TRBV20-1	CSARIGTENTEAFF
TRBJ2-2	-	TRBV12-3/TRBV12-4	CASIRDRLANTGELFF
TRBJ2-1	few	TRBV5-5	CASSLALAGPHEQFF
TRBJ2-4	few	TRBV4-3	CASSQDLKGPLHIQYF
TRBJ2-1	-	TRBV28	CASSQKHYLRGVRNEQFF
TRBJ2-3	many	TRBV5-1	CASSLTRGSTDTQYF
TRBJ2-5	-	TRBV29-1	CSVERDRGTTQYF
TRBJ1-6	few	TRBV30	CAWNQLGPPLHF
TRBJ2-3	few	TRBV6-6	CASSRREDTQYF
TRBJ2-5	few	TRBV7-9	CASSPGQGDETQYF
TRBJ2-3	-	TRBV7-8	CASSLGLVRDTQYF
TRBJ1-1	-	TRBV4-3	CACSQVLQATEAFF
TRBJ2-3	few	TRBV6-6	CASMAGDTDTQYF
TRBJ2-1	-	TRBV12-3/TRBV12-4	CASRKRELPDEQFF
TRBJ2-7	-	TRBV3-1	CASSQQNYEQYF